The sequence of this TCR beta chain was determined in a study of CD8+ T cells in alopecia areata (dated by TCRdb to 2016 to 2019). Background on the whole study: Treated patients were enrolled in an open-label pilot trial of oral tofacitinib at 5 to 10 mg twice daily for moderate-to-severe alopecia areata. Tofacitinib was administered for 6 to 18 months, and 6 months of follow-up off drug were then conducted to assess delayed response and recurrence. For the treated patients, the SALT score, which quantifies what percentage of scalp surface area is affected, served as the measure of disease severity. In both human patients and the C3H/HeJ mouse model, the study applied high-throughput TCRbeta sequencing to look at T cell clonal expansion in alopecia areata. On the human side, TCRbeta sequencing was run on scalp tissue and on sorted CD4+ and CD8+ peripheral blood T cells from healthy controls and from alopecia areata patients with either patchy or totalis/universalis disease. Patients on tofacitinib were biopsied at baseline and after 4 and 24 weeks of treatment, and several of the patients also had a later scalp biopsy. Scalp clonality was compared across normal scalp (n=4), patchy alopecia areata scalp (n=8), and alopecia totalis/universalis scalp (n=8). RNA came from the PAXgene miRNA kit for fixed scalp, the miRNeasy kit for PBMCs, and the RNeasy kit for mouse skin. TCRbeta CDR3 regions were amplified by immunoSEQ multiplex PCR with 35 Vbeta forward and 13 Jbeta reverse primers.

This clone was found a few times. Its antigen remains undetermined. Per-nucleotide qualities are absent, and no much larger clonotype sits a single base away. The meaning of the sample's time point label: four to five weeks on oral tofacitinib. Interpreted using the paper, the treatment or condition label stands for: oral pan-JAK inhibitor, 5-10 mg twice daily. Peripheral blood and lesional scalp punch biopsies were obtained from patients with alopecia areata. After PBMCs were isolated by density centrifugation and stained for CD3, CD4 and CD8, a FACSAria was used to sort CD4+ and CD8+ T cells. General conclusions and limits of the study: Unlike mouse skin, where gammadelta T cells dominate, normal human skin contains resident alphabeta T cells that get sequenced too, which complicates analysis of the scalp TCR repertoire. Because the treated cohort was small and included a single nonresponder, larger studies are needed to assess links between baseline CD8+ expansion and response. TCR sequences shared between patients were less clear than in mice, possibly partly because of HLA diversity in the patient population. Many expanded lesional clones were found to persist in scalp and blood during tofacitinib treatment, and relapse after treatment cessation may be partly explained by this persistence. Higher clonality and more expanded CD8+ clones were observed in lesional scalp than in normal scalp, particularly in alopecia totalis/universalis, a finding suggestive of antigenic drive. Scalp clonality and the number of expanded CD8+ clones among the top 100 scalp clones were significantly decreased by tofacitinib.

Library preparation used the immunoSEQ multiplex PCR assay. For TCR sequencing, RNA was extracted from every sample and reverse transcribed into cDNA to serve as template. SuperScript III was used to make first-strand cDNA, primed with a 2:1 mix of oligo-dT and random hexamers. A synthetic immune receptor repertoire was used to measure amplification bias, and any remaining bias was corrected computationally. The authors processed their data as follows. Raw reads were preprocessed to remove errors, and CDR3 was defined according to IMGT conventions as the region from the conserved cysteine to phenylalanine. Clonality was computed as 1 minus the Shannon entropy, with the entropy normalized by log2 of the number of productive unique TCRs. Whether each scalp clone was CD4 or CD8 was inferred by checking scalp TCRbeta sequences against the CD4 and CD8 repertoires from sorted blood. The source is immuneACCESS, and TCRdb retained only in-frame sequences with V and J called. Part of the clones is not carried over; for the studies checked, unresolved V genes explain less than half of this, and the remainder is unexplained. Clonal size and the V and J genes are those of that table, whereas D and trimming came from the DNA. The sample table holds more than 100,000 clones, of which about half were seen once. The ten largest clones take up 0.45% to 0.5% of the sample.

The source is a human donor with alopecia areata. The sample here was CD4+ T cells sorted from blood, taken at week 4, from a patient treated with tofacitinib.

The CDR3 loop reads CAWSVSPYEAFF. The DNA is TGTGCCTGGAGTGTAAGCCCATATGAAGCTTTCTTT. The chain joins TRBV30 to TRBJ1-1, with the identity of the D gene unclear. Spanning cysteine to phenylalanine, the CDR3 consists of 12 amino acids. Just CDR3 DNA is preserved here, 36 bases in frame from base 1. The germline ends are 9 bases apart after V is trimmed by 0 bases and J by 7 bases. CDR1 and CDR2 are drawn from the germline V gene (reference sequence): GTSNPN, SVGIG.